This T cell receptor beta chain was captured by sequencing in a study of blood T cells in healthy people across ages. Primers used in a second PCR of roughly 6 to 12 cycles were a sample-barcoded 5' primer and a J-beta primer mix. Each cDNA molecule received a tag from a template-switch adaptor that had 12 random nucleotides. TCRdb redid the calling of the 5' RACE reads with MiXCR, one entry per CDR3 protein. This table has 850,000 to 1,100,000 distinct CDR3 sequences, under 40% appearing once. V dropped 5 bases and J dropped 2; count of bases not matched to a gene: 15. The germline CDR1 and CDR2 sequences are MNHEY and SMNVEV (reference sequence). The CDR3 is made up of 17 amino acids. In this sample, this clonotype turned up a few times.

V gene TRBV27 combines with J gene TRBJ2-7; 7 nucleotides agree with TRBD1. This TCR was recovered from a man aged 18 to 30 in good health. Source material: blood. Written as DNA, the CDR3 is TGTGCCAGCAGTAGACGACCTGGGACAGTTACTGCCTACGAGCAGTACTTC. Encoded protein: CASSRRPGTVTAYEQYF.